A selection of T cell receptor beta chains follows, all from one sample in a study of control samples from healthy donors and cancer patients. Produced via immunoSEQ multiplex PCR; TCRdb's table is partial and in-frame only. The sample includes some 120,000 clones, about 95% of them seen just once. The specimen was blood. Receptors originate from a man aged 25 to 40 in good health. CDR3s include the opening cysteine and the closing phenylalanine or tryptophan. The D gene is left open where the match is weak. Only some rows state a clone size, as once, few, many or a class for expanded clones.

V	size	J	D	CDR3	DNA
TRBV7-9	NA	TRBJ1-1	NA	CASRGDASGTEAFF	TGTGCCAGCAGAGGGGACGCGTCGGGGACTGAAGCTTTCTTT
TRBV7-2	NA	TRBJ2-1	NA	CASTFPAVYNEQFF	TGTGCCAGCACCTTCCCCGCAGTCTACAATGAGCAGTTCTTC
TRBV7-3	NA	TRBJ2-7	TRBD1	CASSLTVGGSFYEQYF	TGTGCCAGCAGCTTAACGGTAGGGGGCTCCTTCTACGAGCAGTACTTC
TRBV29-1	NA	TRBJ1-2	TRBD1	CSVRTGSYGYTF	TGCAGCGTCCGGACAGGGAGCTATGGCTACACCTTC
TRBV7-3	NA	TRBJ2-1	TRBD2	CASSLKLAGNEQFF	TGTGCCAGCAGCTTAAAACTAGCGGGAAATGAGCAGTTCTTC
TRBV21-1	many	TRBJ1-2	NA	CASSSGQCWYGYTF	TGTGCCAGCAGCTCGGGACAGTGTTGGTATGGCTACACCTTC
TRBV9	NA	TRBJ2-1	NA	CASSDPRAGDNEQFF	TGTGCCAGCAGCGACCCCCGGGCAGGCGACAATGAGCAGTTCTTC
TRBV3-1/TRBV3-2	NA	TRBJ1-4	NA	CANSHFGQKRRNRVGEKLFF	TGTGCCAACAGCCACTTCGGTCAAAAGAGGAGGAATCGGGTCGGGGAAAAACTGTTTTTT
TRBV12-5	NA	TRBJ1-5	NA	CASGSGSNQPQHF	TGTGCTAGTGGTTCAGGGAGCAATCAGCCCCAGCATTTT
TRBV5-1	NA	TRBJ2-1	TRBD1	CASSLGDRGRDNEQFF	TGCGCCAGCAGCTTGGGGGACAGGGGGCGCGACAATGAGCAGTTCTTC
TRBV10-3	NA	TRBJ2-7	NA	CAISDQGNEQYF	TGTGCCATCAGTGATCAGGGGAACGAGCAGTACTTC
TRBV24-1	NA	TRBJ1-1	TRBD1	CATSGQGKTEAFF	TGTGCCACCTCGGGACAGGGGAAAACTGAAGCTTTCTTT
TRBV9	NA	TRBJ2-7	TRBD1	CASSPKQDRARGEQYF	TGTGCCAGCAGCCCCAAGCAGGACAGGGCCCGGGGAGAGCAGTACTTC
TRBV7-2	NA	TRBJ2-3	NA	CASSLEPADTQYF	TGTGCCAGCAGCTTAGAACCCGCTGATACGCAGTATTTT
TRBV7-2	NA	TRBJ1-1	NA	CASNDGLRTEAFF	TGTGCCAGCAACGACGGGCTGAGGACTGAAGCTTTCTTT
TRBV7-8	NA	TRBJ2-7	TRBD2	CASVGTSYEQYF	TGTGCCAGCGTGGGGACTAGCTACGAGCAGTACTTC
TRBV5-1	NA	TRBJ1-4	NA	CASSSNGGVNEKLFF	TGCGCCAGCAGCTCTAACGGGGGGGTAAATGAAAAACTGTTTTTT
TRBV5-4	NA	TRBJ2-7	TRBD1	CATSLGGGQGRGLRYEQYF	TGTGCCACCAGCTTGGGGGGGGGACAGGGAAGAGGATTGCGGTACGAGCAGTACTTC
TRBV7-2	NA	TRBJ1-5	TRBD1	CASSSGQGGMINQPQHF	TGTGCCAGCAGCTCTGGACAGGGGGGGATGATCAATCAGCCCCAGCATTTT
TRBV27	NA	TRBJ2-7	NA	CASSLGASSYEQYF	TGTGCCAGCAGTTTGGGTGCAAGCTCCTACGAGCAGTACTTC
TRBV12-3/TRBV12-4	once	TRBJ1-2	TRBD1	CATTGGFDGYTF	TGTGCCACGACAGGGGGTTTCGATGGCTACACCTTC
TRBV19	once	TRBJ1-1	NA	CASTPQGRNTEAFF	TGTGCCAGTACTCCACAGGGTCGGAACACTGAAGCTTTCTTT
TRBV2	few	TRBJ2-7	NA	CASSDRYEQYF	TGTGCCAGCAGTGACCGCTACGAGCAGTACTTC
TRBV2	NA	TRBJ1-2	NA	CASSAPPFSHGYTF	TGTGCCAGCAGTGCCCCACCGTTCTCGCATGGCTACACCTTC
TRBV29-1	NA	TRBJ2-5	TRBD2	CSAPGLAGVQETQYF	TGCAGCGCCCCGGGACTAGCGGGGGTCCAAGAGACCCAGTACTTC
TRBV14	NA	TRBJ1-2	NA	CASSQSRRSYTF	TGTGCCAGCAGCCAATCGCGGAGGAGCTACACCTTC
TRBV24-1	NA	TRBJ2-5	NA	CATGAGETQYF	TGTGCCACCGGGGCAGGGGAGACCCAGTACTTC
TRBV4-3	NA	TRBJ1-4	NA	CASSQGTVATNEKLFF	TGCGCCAGCAGCCAAGGGACAGTAGCAACTAATGAAAAACTGTTTTTT
TRBV7-2	NA	TRBJ1-1	TRBD1	CASSWTGGTEAFF	TGTGCCAGCAGCTGGACAGGGGGGACTGAAGCTTTCTTT
TRBV4-1	NA	TRBJ1-5	NA	CASSQPLGRHGRDNQPQHF	TGCGCCAGCAGCCAGCCCCTAGGAAGACACGGCCGCGACAATCAGCCCCAGCATTTT
TRBV6-6	NA	TRBJ2-1	NA	CASSSRDGSQFF	TGTGCCAGCAGTTCCCGGGACGGGAGCCAGTTCTTC
TRBV19	NA	TRBJ1-1	NA	CASMGGLNTEAFF	TGTGCCAGTATGGGGGGGTTGAACACTGAAGCTTTCTTT
TRBV19	NA	TRBJ1-1	NA	CASSIDVGRINTEAFF	TGTGCCAGTAGTATTGATGTTGGACGCATTAACACTGAAGCTTTCTTT
TRBV10-3	NA	TRBJ2-1	TRBD2	CAISDGYGTSDFNEQFF	TGTGCCATCAGTGATGGATACGGGACTAGCGATTTCAATGAGCAGTTCTTC
TRBV2	NA	TRBJ2-3	TRBD1	CASSEEGGRTDTQYF	TGTGCCAGCAGTGAAGAAGGGGGCCGCACAGATACGCAGTATTTT
TRBV10-3	NA	TRBJ1-5	NA	CAIRSPGGNQPQHF	TGTGCCATCAGATCCCCGGGGGGCAATCAGCCCCAGCATTTT
TRBV7-9	NA	TRBJ1-2	TRBD1	CASSQQGISYGYTF	TGTGCCAGCAGTCAACAGGGGATCTCCTATGGCTACACCTTC
TRBV7-6	NA	TRBJ2-2	TRBD2	CASSLASVAGANTGELFF	TGTGCCAGCAGCTTAGCGAGTGTAGCGGGGGCGAACACCGGGGAGCTGTTTTTT
TRBV3-1/TRBV3-2	once	TRBJ1-1	NA	CASSQAPPGHPLSTEAFF	TGTGCCAGCAGCCAAGCCCCACCGGGACATCCTTTGAGCACTGAAGCTTTCTTT
TRBV6-1	NA	TRBJ1-6	NA	CASSERHYNSPLHF	TGTGCCAGCAGTGAACGACACTATAATTCACCCCTCCACTTT
TRBV7-9	NA	TRBJ2-2	NA	CASIKGAANTGELFF	TGTGCCAGCATAAAAGGGGCAGCGAACACCGGGGAGCTGTTTTTT
TRBV14	NA	TRBJ2-7	NA	CASSYGRQDVYEQYF	TGTGCCAGCAGTTATGGAAGGCAGGACGTCTACGAGCAGTACTTC
TRBV9	NA	TRBJ1-4	NA	CASSVGGIAAEKLFF	TGTGCCAGCAGCGTAGGAGGCATAGCGGCTGAAAAACTGTTTTTT
TRBV4-1	NA	TRBJ2-7	NA	CASSPMSARHEQYF	TGCGCCAGCAGCCCAATGTCAGCGAGGCACGAGCAGTACTTC
TRBV19	NA	TRBJ2-4	NA	CASTLTGKNIQYF	TGTGCCAGTACCTTGACAGGAAAAAACATTCAGTACTTC
TRBV6-2/TRBV6-3	NA	TRBJ1-2	TRBD1	CASSSPGQGHYGYTF	TGTGCCAGCAGTTCACCGGGACAGGGACACTATGGCTACACCTTC
TRBV30	NA	TRBJ2-2	NA	CAWTPKRGPGSGELFF	TGTGCCTGGACTCCCAAAAGGGGTCCGGGGTCCGGGGAGCTGTTTTTT
TRBV19	NA	TRBJ1-5	TRBD1	CASSWTGYSNQPQHF	TGTGCCAGTAGTTGGACAGGATATAGCAATCAGCCCCAGCATTTT
TRBV19	NA	TRBJ2-3	TRBD2	CASTGRRDGRLYF	TGTGCCAGTACCGGGAGGAGGGACGGTCGGTTGTATTTT
TRBV10-1	NA	TRBJ1-6	NA	CASSKLWSAARSNSPLHF	TGCGCCAGTTCAAAACTCTGGTCTGCTGCGCGTTCGAATTCACCCCTCCACTTT
TRBV2	NA	TRBJ1-1	NA	CASNGVRSEAFF	TGTGCCAGCAACGGGGTTCGGAGTGAAGCTTTCTTT
TRBV7-9	NA	TRBJ2-3	NA	CASSTFVTDTQYF	TGTGCCAGCTCAACCTTCGTCACAGATACGCAGTATTTT
TRBV28	NA	TRBJ1-2	TRBD1	CASSPNRDRGWANYGYTF	TGTGCCAGCAGTCCCAACCGGGACAGGGGTTGGGCTAACTATGGCTACACCTTC
TRBV5-1	NA	TRBJ1-2	NA	CASSFNSPQSGYTF	TGCGCCAGCAGCTTTAACAGTCCCCAATCGGGCTACACCTTC
TRBV4-2	NA	TRBJ2-1	NA	CASSQEAGLNNEQFF	TGTGCCAGCAGCCAAGAGGCGGGACTCAACAATGAGCAGTTCTTC
TRBV7-7	NA	TRBJ2-5	NA	CASSLGGLAAQETQYF	TGTGCTAGCAGCTTAGGGGGCTTAGCGGCTCAAGAGACCCAGTACTTC